Listed below are T cell receptor beta chains from one sample, sequenced in a study of blood T cell repertoires in COVID-19. Measured with immunoSEQ multiplex PCR; TCRdb has only the in-frame clones, and not every one. The sample shows about 400,000 clones, around 87% of them seen only once. The sample comprised peripheral blood. These receptors were obtained from a human donor in a cohort sampled during active COVID-19. Each CDR3 is given with its conserved first and last residue.

j_call	v_call	cdr3_aa
TRBJ1-1	TRBV2	CASSEWQGGTEAFF
TRBJ2-7	TRBV20-1	CSASPLNSYEQYF
TRBJ2-6	TRBV6-1	CASSESASGFISVLTF
TRBJ2-1	TRBV7-3	CASSTHIADGYNEQFF
TRBJ1-1	TRBV21-1	CASSPKSVGALNTEAFF
TRBJ1-1	TRBV7-8	CASSPRVRNTEAFF
TRBJ2-3	TRBV19	CASSPGGSTDTQYF
TRBJ2-2	TRBV7-3	CASSSVAGGTIGELFF
TRBJ2-3	TRBV3-1/TRBV3-2	CASSQLQLGTDTQYF
TRBJ2-3	TRBV11-3	CASSSSGSRDTQYF
TRBJ2-7	TRBV27	CASSLSGGRASYEQYF
TRBJ1-2	TRBV4-1	CASSQGDSNYGYTF
TRBJ2-3	TRBV9	CASSVASTSGGFFPTDTQYF
TRBJ2-3	TRBV5-5	CASSLVWQADTDTQYF
TRBJ2-5	TRBV2	CASSVAGGLIGTQYF
TRBJ1-3	TRBV5-6	CASSLGRSSGNTIYF
TRBJ2-7	TRBV5-1	CASRPLGKRNSYEQYF
TRBJ1-4	TRBV5-1	CASSLGDSYEKLFF
TRBJ1-6	TRBV19	CASSIRGGDSPLHF
TRBJ2-7	TRBV29-1	CSVDGGRGSEQYF
TRBJ2-7	TRBV2	CASSEALVRRTGAPYEQYF
TRBJ2-5	TRBV3-1/TRBV3-2	CASSQTPLGETQYF
TRBJ2-3	TRBV5-1	CASSLEAGDTDTQYF
TRBJ2-2	TRBV7-9	CASSLIQGEKDTGELFF
TRBJ2-1	TRBV10-1	CASSELPRQGYYNEQFF
TRBJ2-4	TRBV11-2	CASSPGRGGNIQYF
TRBJ1-5	TRBV2	CASSEQGHLNNQPQHF
TRBJ2-5	TRBV11-3	CASSPGQEQETQYF
TRBJ2-1	TRBV6-5	CASNRGRALDEQFF
TRBJ2-1	TRBV4-1	CASSQQGGGAYNEQFF
TRBJ1-6	TRBV9	CASSPTGGERYGSPLHF
TRBJ2-5	TRBV5-1	CASSDGLAGETQYF
TRBJ2-7	TRBV3-1/TRBV3-2	CASSQGGSGNYEQYF
TRBJ1-1	TRBV19	CASSSGQGARTEAFF
TRBJ2-2	TRBV9	CASSVGLAAGELFF
TRBJ1-5	TRBV3-1/TRBV3-2	CASSSTGNQPQHF
TRBJ1-6	TRBV30	CAWSLAGVASPLHF
TRBJ1-2	TRBV25-1	CASSESGQGVTYGYTF
TRBJ2-1	TRBV30	CASVLTFSYNEQFF
TRBJ2-5	TRBV15	CATNSGLAPETQYF
TRBJ2-1	TRBV7-2	CASSLRWGAGGPGNEQFF
TRBJ1-4	TRBV28	CASSFAGERGYYNEKLFF
TRBJ2-5	TRBV29-1	CSVEGLAGPLQETQYF
TRBJ2-7	TRBV7-2	CASSSSASSYEQYF
TRBJ2-7	TRBV27	CASSLAGAVYEQYF
TRBJ2-5	TRBV11-2	CASSPSRETQYF
TRBJ1-1	TRBV5-1	CASSLQGMNTEAFF
TRBJ2-6	TRBV5-4	CASSGGTGAGANVLTF
TRBJ1-6	TRBV2	CASSVTGPTNSPLHF
TRBJ1-2	TRBV12-3/TRBV12-4	CASSHPGGRGYTF
TRBJ2-2	TRBV7-2	CASSLRQGAITGELFF
TRBJ1-1	TRBV10-1	CAMLGGSGNTEAFF
TRBJ1-6	TRBV30	CAWSFGQGERSPLHF